This T cell receptor beta chain appears in the sequencing data of a study of T-cell memory formation after mild COVID-19. Germline CDR1 ENHRY, CDR2 SYGVKD. Trimming took off 0 bases at V and 2 bases at J, with 14 bases between the two ends. The CDR3 sequence is 17 residues long. Points on this clonotype: Antigen specificity is unknown.

Findings of the study overall: Those CD4+ clones that contracted were mainly in CM and EM (CD8+ ones in EMRA).

UMIs and sample barcodes were carried by the TCR alpha and TCR beta cDNA libraries that 5'RACE produced using constant-segment primers. In TCRdb, the 5' RACE reads were re-called with MiXCR into one record per CDR3 protein. The sample consists of approximately 390,000 distinct CDR3 sequences, roughly 15% of them appearing once. This TCR was sampled from a man younger than 35 who had mild COVID-19 (a few samples of this study predate the infection). Cell type and time point are not known. Sequencing was performed on PBMCs or a T cell subset sorted from them (not recorded which). The rearrangement joins TRBV10-3 to TRBJ2-1; unclear D gene. The CDR3 spells CAISESPVTQAYNEQFF. The CDR3 bases are TGTGCCATCAGTGAGTCTCCGGTTACGCAGGCCTACAATGAGCAGTTCTTC.